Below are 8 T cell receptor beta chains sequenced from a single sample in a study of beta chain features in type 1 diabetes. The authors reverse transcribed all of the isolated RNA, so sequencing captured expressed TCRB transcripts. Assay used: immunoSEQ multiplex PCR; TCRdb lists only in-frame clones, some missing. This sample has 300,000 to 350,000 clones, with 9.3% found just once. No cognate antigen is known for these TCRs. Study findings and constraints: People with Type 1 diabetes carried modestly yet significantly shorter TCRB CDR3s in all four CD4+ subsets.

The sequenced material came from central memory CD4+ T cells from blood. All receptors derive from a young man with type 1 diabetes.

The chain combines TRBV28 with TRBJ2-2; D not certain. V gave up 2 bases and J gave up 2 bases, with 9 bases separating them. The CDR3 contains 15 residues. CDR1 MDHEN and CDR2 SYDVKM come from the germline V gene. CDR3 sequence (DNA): TGTGCCAGCAGTTTACCCGGTACTAACACCGGGGAGCTGTTTTTT. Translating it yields CASSLPGTNTGELFF.

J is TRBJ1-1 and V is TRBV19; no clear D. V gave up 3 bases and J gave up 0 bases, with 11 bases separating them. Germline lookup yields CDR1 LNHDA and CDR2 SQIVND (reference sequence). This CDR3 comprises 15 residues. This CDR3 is CASSMERDLNTEAFF. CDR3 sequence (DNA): TGTGCCAGTAGTATGGAGAGGGATTTGAACACTGAAGCTTTCTTT.

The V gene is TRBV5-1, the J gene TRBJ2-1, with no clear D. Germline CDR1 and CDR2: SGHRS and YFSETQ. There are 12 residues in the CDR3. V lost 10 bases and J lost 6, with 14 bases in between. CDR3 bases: TGCGCCTCCGCCGTAGGGTCCAATGAGCAGTTCTTC. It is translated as CASAVGSNEQFF.

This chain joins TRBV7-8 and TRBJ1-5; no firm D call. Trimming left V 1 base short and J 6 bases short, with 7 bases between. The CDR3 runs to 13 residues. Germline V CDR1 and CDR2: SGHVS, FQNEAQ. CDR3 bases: TGTGCCAGCAGCTTAGACCGGGGTCAGCCCCAGCATTTT. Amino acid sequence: CASSLDRGQPQHF.

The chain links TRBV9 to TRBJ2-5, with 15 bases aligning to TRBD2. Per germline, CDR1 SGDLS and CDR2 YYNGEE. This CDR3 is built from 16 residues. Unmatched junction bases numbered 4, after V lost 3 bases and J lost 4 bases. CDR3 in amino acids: CASSGGLAGGTETQYF. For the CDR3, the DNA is TGTGCCAGCAGCGGGGGACTAGCGGGGGGCACAGAGACCCAGTACTTC.

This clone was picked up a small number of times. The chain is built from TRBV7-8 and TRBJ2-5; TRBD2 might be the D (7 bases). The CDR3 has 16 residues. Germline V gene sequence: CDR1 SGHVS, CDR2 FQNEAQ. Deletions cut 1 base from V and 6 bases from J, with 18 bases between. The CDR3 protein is CASSLVAAGGLQTQYF. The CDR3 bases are TGTGCCAGCAGCTTAGTCGCGGCCGGGGGGCTACAGACCCAGTACTTC.

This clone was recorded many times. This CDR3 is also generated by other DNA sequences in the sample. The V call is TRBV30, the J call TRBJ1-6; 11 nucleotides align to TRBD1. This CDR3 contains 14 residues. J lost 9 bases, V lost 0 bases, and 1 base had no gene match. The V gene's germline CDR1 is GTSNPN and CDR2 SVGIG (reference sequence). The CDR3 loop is CAWSVGTGGSPLHF. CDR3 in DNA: TGTGCCTGGAGTGTTGGGACAGGGGGTTCACCCCTCCACTTT.

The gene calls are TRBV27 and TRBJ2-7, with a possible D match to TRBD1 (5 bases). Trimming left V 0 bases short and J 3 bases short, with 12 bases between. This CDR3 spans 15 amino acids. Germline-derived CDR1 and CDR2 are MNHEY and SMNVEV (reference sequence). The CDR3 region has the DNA TGTGCCAGCAGTTTATCGGCAGGGTCGGGCTACGAGCAGTACTTC. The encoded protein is CASSLSAGSGYEQYF.